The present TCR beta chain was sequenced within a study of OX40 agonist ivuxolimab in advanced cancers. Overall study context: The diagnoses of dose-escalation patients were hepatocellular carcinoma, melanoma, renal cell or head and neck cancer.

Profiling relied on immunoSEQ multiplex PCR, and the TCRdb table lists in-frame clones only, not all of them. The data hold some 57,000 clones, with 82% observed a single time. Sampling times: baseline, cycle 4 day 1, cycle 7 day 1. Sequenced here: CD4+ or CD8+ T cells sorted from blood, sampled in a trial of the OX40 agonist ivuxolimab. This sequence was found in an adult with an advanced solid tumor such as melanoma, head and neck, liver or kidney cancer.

CDR3 nucleotides: TGTGCCACCCCGAGGTGGGACAGGGATATTTACTATGGCTACACCTTC. Its protein product is CATPRWDRDIYYGYTF. This chain uses TRBV21-1 with TRBJ1-2; the D call in the table, TRBD1, was not verified against the DNA. TRBV21-1 counts as a pseudogene. CDR3 length: 16 amino acids.